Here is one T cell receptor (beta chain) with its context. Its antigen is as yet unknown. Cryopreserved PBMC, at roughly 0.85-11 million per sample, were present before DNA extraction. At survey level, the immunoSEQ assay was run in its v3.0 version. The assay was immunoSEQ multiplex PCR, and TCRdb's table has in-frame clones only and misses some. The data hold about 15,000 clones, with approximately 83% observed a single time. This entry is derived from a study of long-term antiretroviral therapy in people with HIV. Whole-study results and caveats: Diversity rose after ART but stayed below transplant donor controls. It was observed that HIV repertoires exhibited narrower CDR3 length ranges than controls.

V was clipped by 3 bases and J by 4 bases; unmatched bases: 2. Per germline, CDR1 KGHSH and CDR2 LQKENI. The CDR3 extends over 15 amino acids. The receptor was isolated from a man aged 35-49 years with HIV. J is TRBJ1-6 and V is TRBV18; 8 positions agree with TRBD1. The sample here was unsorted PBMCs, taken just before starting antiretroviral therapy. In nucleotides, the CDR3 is TGTGCCAGCTCACCCGGACAGGGTTATAATTCACCCCTCCACTTT. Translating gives CASSPGQGYNSPLHF.